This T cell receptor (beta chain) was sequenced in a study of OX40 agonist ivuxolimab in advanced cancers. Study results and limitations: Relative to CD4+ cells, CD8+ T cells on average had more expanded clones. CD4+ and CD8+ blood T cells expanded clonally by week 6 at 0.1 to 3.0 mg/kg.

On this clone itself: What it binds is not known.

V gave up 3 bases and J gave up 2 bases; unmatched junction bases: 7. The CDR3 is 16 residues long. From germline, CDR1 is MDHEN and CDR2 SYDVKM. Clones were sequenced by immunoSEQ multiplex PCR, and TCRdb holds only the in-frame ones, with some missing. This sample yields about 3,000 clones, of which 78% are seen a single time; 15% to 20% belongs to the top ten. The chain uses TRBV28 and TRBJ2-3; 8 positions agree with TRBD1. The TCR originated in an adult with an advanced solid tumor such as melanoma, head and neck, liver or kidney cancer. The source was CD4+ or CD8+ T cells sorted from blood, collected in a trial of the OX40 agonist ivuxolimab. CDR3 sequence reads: CASSFPDRVATDTQYF. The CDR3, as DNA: TGTGCCAGCAGTTTCCCGGACAGGGTAGCCACAGATACGCAGTATTTT.